This TCR beta chain was identified in a study of blood T cells in healthy people across ages. Findings and caveats of the study: Among T cells, TCR beta diversity per million cells dropped roughly linearly as age rose.

In its sample, this clonotype was seen a few times. Its antigen is not identified. This CDR3 is built from 16 residues. V lost 0 bases, J lost 6 bases, and 17 bases lay in between. Germline CDR1 DFQATT, CDR2 SNEGSKA (reference sequence). Through a sample-barcoded 5' primer and a J-beta primer mix, a second PCR was run for 7 to 11 cycles. From the 5' RACE reads, TCRdb called clonotypes with MiXCR, one entry per CDR3 protein. Counted here are hundreds of thousands of distinct CDR3 sequences, over 20% occurring once; the ten biggest clones make up roughly 3.6%. The specimen sequenced was blood. This receptor was identified in a man aged 70 or older in good health. The chain is built from TRBV20-1 and TRBJ2-2; D gene unclear. This chain's CDR3 is CSARDSELVDAGELFF. CDR3 coding DNA: TGCAGTGCTAGAGATTCGGAGCTAGTCGACGCCGGGGAGCTGTTTTTT.